The 29 T cell receptor beta chains below come from one sample, sequenced in a study of blood T cell repertoires in COVID-19. TCRdb's copy holds only in-frame clones and misses some; the assay was immunoSEQ multiplex PCR. The sample lists approximately 250,000 clones, less than 95% occurring once. Sequenced sample: PBMCs or T cells enriched from blood (not recorded which). The source is a man in his forties or fifties who had been exposed to COVID-19.

The rearrangement uses TRBV11-3 and TRBJ2-1; 8 bases align to TRBD2. This CDR3 has 17 amino acids. Trimming removed 5 bases from V and 9 bases from J; junction bases left unmatched: 18. Germline V CDR1 and CDR2: SGHNT, YENEEA. DNA for the CDR3: TGTGCCAGCAGCCTACGTGCTGACAGCGGGAGCGTCCGTGAGCAGTTCTTC. It is translated as CASSLRADSGSVREQFF.

The chain joins TRBV24-1 to TRBJ2-3, with 9 bases matching TRBD1. The CDR3 spans 15 residues. The V segment lost 7 bases and the J segment 4 bases; nucleotides outside the gene matches: 8. Germline V gene lookup returns CDR1 KGHDR and CDR2 SFDVKD. The CDR3 loop reads CATSPPGQGADTQYF. As DNA, the CDR3 is TGTGCCACCAGCCCTCCGGGACAGGGTGCAGATACGCAGTATTTT.

The chain employs TRBV6-2 or TRBV6-3 and TRBJ1-1, with D hard to call. V dropped 4 bases and J dropped 2 bases, with 11 bases sitting between them. The CDR3 has 14 amino acids. Germline V CDR1 and CDR2: MNHEY, SVGEGT. The CDR3 protein is CASSSPPVNTEAFF. CDR3 DNA: TGTGCCAGCAGTTCCCCACCAGTAAACACTGAAGCTTTCTTT.

The chain carries TRBV30 and TRBJ1-2, with D possibly TRBD1 on 5 matching bases. This CDR3 contains 14 residues. The germline gives CDR1 GTSNPN, CDR2 SVGIG (reference sequence). V lost 0 bases and J lost 0, with 8 bases in between. In DNA, the CDR3 is TGTGCCTGGAGTGTAGGGGAAACTAACTATGGCTACACCTTC. Its translation: CAWSVGETNYGYTF.

V gene TRBV7-2 combines with J gene TRBJ2-1; D possibly corresponds to TRBD2 (6 bases). CDR1 and CDR2 (germline): SGHTA, FQGNSA. CDR3 length: 17 amino acids. V was shortened by 3 bases and J by 0 bases, with 15 bases between the two germline ends. This chain's CDR3 is CASSFNPPGSSYNEQFF. CDR3 DNA sequence: TGTGCCAGCAGCTTTAACCCACCCGGGAGCTCCTACAATGAGCAGTTCTTC.

The chain has TRBV6-6 and TRBJ2-7; 9 nucleotides agree with TRBD1. CDR3 length equals 13 residues. J gave up 7 bases and V 6 bases, and 7 bases lay outside the gene matches. The V gene's germline CDR1 is MNHNY and CDR2 SVGAGI (reference sequence). DNA for the CDR3: TGTGCCAGCAGCCGAAGACAGGGGGGGGAGCAGTACTTC. Translating it yields CASSRRQGGEQYF.

The chain is built from TRBV29-1 and TRBJ1-2, with 7 bases lining up with TRBD1. The CDR3 sequence is 21 residues long. J lost 5 bases, V lost 6 bases, and 33 bases had no gene match. Germline CDR1 and CDR2: SQVTM and ANQGSEA. Written as DNA, the CDR3 is TGCAGCGTAGACGGAGACAGGGCCAGTTCTTCGGCCCGCACCCCACAATATGGCTACACCTTC. Translating it yields CSVDGDRASSSARTPQYGYTF.

The rearrangement joins TRBV28 to TRBJ1-2; D is undetermined. The CDR3 loop spans 14 amino acids. The germline V gene has CDR1 MDHEN and CDR2 SYDVKM. Trimming pared 4 bases from V and 6 bases from J, leaving 15 bases between. The CDR3 loop reads CASSSPLTSDGYTF. CDR3 nucleotides: TGTGCCAGCAGTTCTCCGTTGACGAGCGATGGCTACACCTTC.

V usage is TRBV7-9 and J usage is TRBJ1-1, with no clear D. Germline-derived CDR1 and CDR2 are SEHNR and FQNEAQ (reference sequence). Deletions cut 2 bases from V and 2 bases from J, with 6 bases between. The CDR3 has 13 amino acids. In nucleotides, the CDR3 is TGTGCCAGCAGCTTATCTTCCAACACTGAAGCTTTCTTT. Protein sequence: CASSLSSNTEAFF.

This CDR3 is CASSALGESYGYTF. DNA for the CDR3: TGTGCCAGCAGCGCTCTTGGGGAGAGCTATGGCTACACCTTC. The chain joins TRBV27 to TRBJ1-2; D is uncertain. Germline CDR1 and CDR2: MNHEY and SMNVEV (reference sequence). Trimming shortened V by 6 bases and J by 4 bases, and 15 bases separated the two germline ends. The CDR3 has 14 residues.

A single count supports this clone. This chain joins TRBV6-5 and TRBJ1-2, with TRBD1 matching 7 bases. The germline V gene encodes CDR1 MNHEY and CDR2 SVGAGI. The CDR3 covers 15 residues. Trimming took 2 bases from V and 3 from J; bases not matched to a gene: 6. The CDR3: CASSYDRVGDYGYTF. The CDR3 coding sequence is TGTGCCAGCAGTTACGACAGGGTGGGTGACTATGGCTACACCTTC.

This clone has more than one count but fewer than ten. V and J are TRBV5-4 and TRBJ2-1; D is ambiguous. CDR1 and CDR2 (germline): SGHNT, YYREEE (reference sequence). Deletions cut 4 bases from V and 2 bases from J, with 4 bases between. CDR3 length: 12 amino acids. Here the CDR3 reads CASSLPYNEQFF. CDR3 nucleotide sequence: TGTGCCAGCAGCCTACCCTACAATGAGCAGTTCTTC.

In DNA, the CDR3 is TGCGCCAGCAGCCAAGTTTTGGCTGCAGATACGCAGTATTTT. The encoded protein is CASSQVLAADTQYF. J is TRBJ2-3 and V is TRBV4-3; unclear D gene. CDR3 length: 14 amino acids. V lost 1 base to trimming and J lost 4 bases, with 9 bases between them. The V gene's germline CDR1 is LGHNA and CDR2 YSLEER.

V gene TRBV9 combines with J gene TRBJ2-5, with a possible D match to TRBD1 (5 bases). V was shortened by 0 bases and J by 5 bases, with 14 bases between the two germline ends. The germline V gene has CDR1 SGDLS and CDR2 YYNGEE. The CDR3 is 15 amino acids. CDR3: CASSVGPVGQETQYF. CDR3 nucleotides: TGTGCCAGCAGCGTAGGGCCCGTGGGGCAGGAGACCCAGTACTTC.

The V and J genes are TRBV2 and TRBJ2-7, with 10 bases identical to TRBD2. J gave up 7 bases and V 2 bases, and 8 bases lay outside the gene matches. From germline, CDR1 is SNHLY and CDR2 FYNNEI. The CDR3 is 15 residues long. CDR3 coding DNA: TGTGCCAGCAGTGAATGGGGGCTAGCGGGAGATGAGCAGTACTTC. Translating it yields CASSEWGLAGDEQYF. The whole variable domain, remainder taken from reference TRBV2 and TRBJ2-7, is EPEVTQTPSHQVTQMGQEVILRCVPISNHLYFYWYRQILGQKVEFLVSFYNNEISEKSEIFDDQFSVERPDGSNFTLKIRSTKLEDSAMYFCASSEWGLAGDEQYFGPGTRLTVT.

The chain joins TRBV6-5 to TRBJ1-1; possibly TRBD1 for D (6 bases). The length of the CDR3 is 13 residues. The V end was cut by 5 bases, the J end by 1 base, with 8 bases between. Germline values: CDR1 MNHEY, CDR2 SVGAGI. CDR3 nucleotides: TGTGCCAGCAGTCAGACAGGGAACACTGAAGCTTTCTTT. This sequence encodes CASSQTGNTEAFF.

This chain joins TRBV5-6 and TRBJ1-5; maybe TRBD1 (5 bases). The CDR3 covers 13 residues. Trimming left V 4 bases short and J 4 bases short, with 9 bases between. Germline values: CDR1 SGHDT, CDR2 YYEEEE. The CDR3 spells CASSRGLNQPQHF. For the CDR3, the DNA is TGTGCCAGCAGCCGGGGACTGAATCAGCCCCAGCATTTT. Together with reference TRBV5-6 and TRBJ1-5, the CDR3 gives the full variable domain: DAGVTQSPTHLIKTRGQQVTLRCSPKSGHDTVSWYQQALGQGPQFIFQYYEEEERQRGNFPDRFSGHQFPNYSSELNVNALLLGDSALYLCASSRGLNQPQHFGDGTRLSIL.

V gene TRBV5-4 combines with J gene TRBJ2-2; 8 bases agree with TRBD1. Trimming took 4 bases from V and 5 from J; bases not matched to a gene: 1. CDR3 length equals 13 residues. Germline-derived CDR1 and CDR2 are SGHNT and YYREEE (reference sequence). The CDR3 DNA follows: TGTGCCAGCAGCAGGGACAGGACCGGGGAGCTGTTTTTT. Protein: CASSRDRTGELFF.

The rearrangement links TRBV2 to TRBJ2-1; 14 bases are shared with TRBD2. There are 15 residues in the CDR3. Germline lookup yields CDR1 SNHLY and CDR2 FYNNEI. The trim removed 8 bases at V and 12 bases at J, leaving 12 bases unmatched. In nucleotides, the CDR3 is TGTGCCAGCCTATCGGGGACTAGCGGGAGTTTAGTGCAGTTCTTC. Protein product: CASLSGTSGSLVQFF.

The V call is TRBV9, the J call TRBJ2-5, with a tentative D call TRBD1 (5 bases). The CDR3 extends over 14 amino acids. V dropped 2 bases and J dropped 2 bases, with 10 bases sitting between them. Germline CDR1 reads SGDLS; CDR2 reads YYNGEE. As DNA, the CDR3 is TGTGCCAGCAGCGTTGGACATTTTCAAGAGACCCAGTACTTC. Amino acids: CASSVGHFQETQYF.

The chain couples TRBV9 to TRBJ2-5, with 9 bases matching TRBD1. Germline trimming cut 4 bases from V and 5 bases from J; bases unmatched to any gene: 6. The CDR3 is 14 amino acids. Germline V gene lookup returns CDR1 SGDLS and CDR2 YYNGEE. CDR3 region: CASSQQGAYETQYF. DNA of the CDR3: TGTGCCAGCAGCCAACAGGGGGCCTACGAGACCCAGTACTTC.

The chain links TRBV13 to TRBJ2-7; TRBD2 is a possible D gene (6 bases). Trimming removed 7 bases from V and 3 bases from J, with 10 bases in between. The CDR3 consists of 12 residues. Germline CDR1 is PRHDT and CDR2 is FYEKMQ (reference sequence). Written as DNA, the CDR3 is TGTGCCAGCACAATCGGGGGCTACGAGCAGTACTTC. This translates into CASTIGGYEQYF.

The V call is TRBV21-1, the J call TRBJ2-7; the tabulated D call, TRBD2, remains unverified against the DNA. TRBV21-1 is a pseudogene locus. CDR3 length: 15 amino acids. CDR3 loop: CASSITSGVDYEQYF. The CDR3 DNA is TGTGCCAGCAGCATAACTAGCGGGGTAGATTACGAGCAGTACTTC.

V gene TRBV20-1 combines with J gene TRBJ2-2, with TRBD2 as a possible D gene (6 bases). The V end was cut by 3 bases, the J end by 3 bases, with 17 bases between. Germline CDR1 and CDR2: DFQATT and SNEGSKA (reference sequence). The CDR3 has 16 residues. The CDR3 DNA follows: TGCAGTGCTAGTTTGTGGGGGGAGTTAGACACCGGGGAGCTGTTTTTT. Encoded protein: CSASLWGELDTGELFF.

This clone was counted a single time. V usage is TRBV11-2 and J usage is TRBJ2-6; 12 nucleotides align to TRBD2. Germline values: CDR1 SGHAT, CDR2 FQNNGV. J lost 0 bases, V lost 4 bases, and 7 bases had no gene match. The CDR3 contains 19 residues. CDR3 loop: CASSSVLAGGHSGANVLTF. CDR3 sequence (DNA): TGTGCCAGCAGCTCTGTACTAGCGGGAGGCCACTCTGGGGCCAACGTCCTGACTTTC. Filled out from reference TRBV11-2 and TRBJ2-6, the complete variable domain reads EAGVAQSPRYKIIEKRQSVAFWCNPISGHATLYWYQQILGQGPKLLIQFQNNGVVDDSQLPKDRFSAERLKGVDSTLKIQPAKLEDSAVYLCASSSVLAGGHSGANVLTFGAGSRLTVL.

The sample holds one count of this clone. The chain employs TRBV30 and TRBJ2-5; 9 bases line up with TRBD2. The CDR3 sequence is 16 residues long. Germline-derived CDR1 and CDR2 are GTSNPN and SVGIG (reference sequence). Trimming removed 0 bases from V and 6 bases from J; junction bases left unmatched: 11. The CDR3 sequence: CAWSVVGASGIKTQYF. As DNA, the CDR3 is TGTGCCTGGAGTGTGGTTGGGGCTAGCGGGATCAAGACCCAGTACTTC.

The chain couples TRBV5-1 to TRBJ2-1; TRBD2 matches at 11 bases. The CDR3 has 16 amino acids. From germline, CDR1 is SGHRS and CDR2 YFSETQ. V shed 7 bases, J shed 6 bases, and the junction held 12 bases outside the gene matches. This chain's CDR3 is CASVLYSGRAINEQFF. The DNA of the CDR3 is TGCGCCAGCGTCCTATATAGCGGGAGGGCCATCAATGAGCAGTTCTTC.

J is TRBJ2-4 and V is TRBV18, with 7 bases matching TRBD1. V gave up 4 bases and J gave up 10 bases; unmatched junction bases: 10. Germline CDR1 and CDR2: KGHSH and LQKENI. This CDR3 is 14 amino acids long. The chain's CDR3 is CASSHRDRDSIQYF. The CDR3 bases are TGTGCCAGCTCACACCGGGACAGAGACTCAATTCAGTACTTC.

In this sample, this clone turned up once. This sequence joins TRBV12-5 and TRBJ2-2, with D unresolved. The CDR3 sequence is 15 residues long. V was pared by 3 bases and J by 1 base, with 9 bases between. CDR1 and CDR2 (germline): LGHNT, FRNRAP. For the CDR3, the DNA is TGTGCTAGTGGTTTTTATACTATGAACACCGGGGAGCTGTTTTTT. This encodes CASGFYTMNTGELFF. Based on the CDR3 plus reference TRBV12-5 and TRBJ2-2, the full variable domain is DARVTQTPRHKVTEMGQEVTMRCQPILGHNTVFWYRQTMMQGLELLAYFRNRAPLDDSGMPKDRFSAEMPDATLATLKIQPSEPRDSAVYFCASGFYTMNTGELFFGEGSRLTVL.